A selection of T cell receptor beta chains follows, all from one sample in a study of T cell responses to AZD1222 COVID-19 vaccine. Produced via immunoSEQ multiplex PCR; TCRdb's table is partial and in-frame only. The data contain 75,000 to 100,000 clones, 85% to 90% of them singletons. The sample here was peripheral blood, taken on day 0 of AZD1222 vaccination. These receptors all come from an adult in good health. The CDR3 runs from the conserved cysteine through the conserved F or W. D genes are given only for firm matches. Some rows have no size entry. The others give once, few or many, or a class for an expanded clone.

TRBD2,-,TRBV28,15,TRBJ2-1,TGTGCCAGCAGTTTAGAGGCGGGAGTCCGCAATGAGCAGTTCTTC,CASSLEAGVRNEQFF
-,-,TRBV9,14,TRBJ2-7,TGTGCCAGCAGCGACGACGGGTCTGGGAACGAGCAGTACTTC,CASSDDGSGNEQYF
-,once,TRBV7-9,14,TRBJ1-5,TGTGCCAGCAGTCCCTTGGGGGGCAATCAGCCCCAGCATTTT,CASSPLGGNQPQHF
-,once,TRBV5-1,15,TRBJ2-7,TGCGCCAGCAGCCCCGGAGGTGATAGCTCCCACGAGCAGTACTTC,CASSPGGDSSHEQYF
-,-,TRBV3-1/TRBV3-2,15,TRBJ1-3,TGTGCCAGCAGCCAAACAGGAAACTCTGGAAACACCATATATTTT,CASSQTGNSGNTIYF
-,-,TRBV3-1/TRBV3-2,15,TRBJ2-1,TGTGCCAGCAGCCAAGGGGCAGGGGTCGGCAATGAGCAGTTCTTC,CASSQGAGVGNEQFF
-,-,TRBV7-9,13,TRBJ2-3,TGTGCCCCAGCGGGCCCAAACACAGATACGCAGTATTTT,CAPAGPNTDTQYF
TRBD1,few,TRBV2,17,TRBJ2-7,TGTGCCAGCAGCCGCCCCCTGGGAACAGGGGAAGCCTACGAGCAGTACTTC,CASSRPLGTGEAYEQYF
-,-,TRBV7-2,17,TRBJ2-6,TGTGCCAGCAGTCGTACAGGTACCCACTCTGGGGCCAACGTCCTGACTTTC,CASSRTGTHSGANVLTF
-,-,TRBV5-6,16,TRBJ2-3,TGTGCCAGCAGCTTGGGGTCCCTACGGTCAGCAGATACGCAGTATTTT,CASSLGSLRSADTQYF
-,-,TRBV7-6,13,TRBJ1-5,TGTGCCAGCAGCTTGGGGTTGAAACAGCCCCAGCATTTT,CASSLGLKQPQHF
-,-,TRBV19,15,TRBJ1-5,TGTGCCAGTAGTAACACCGGCGGATTCAATCAGCCCCAGCATTTT,CASSNTGGFNQPQHF
TRBD1,once,TRBV11-3,14,TRBJ1-1,TGTGCCAGCAGCCTAGGGGGCTCGAACACTGAAGCTTTCTTT,CASSLGGSNTEAFF
TRBD1,-,TRBV28,15,TRBJ1-2,TGTGCCAGCAGCATAGTTGGGTCAGGGGGAGATGGCTACACCTTC,CASSIVGSGGDGYTF
-,-,TRBV18,15,TRBJ2-1,TGTGCCAGCTCGGAGGGAGGAATTCCAGAGAATGAGCAGTTCTTC,CASSEGGIPENEQFF
TRBD2,-,TRBV9,18,TRBJ2-7,TGTGCCAGCAGCGTACTTCCGGGACTAGCGGGAGACGCCAACGAGCAGTACTTC,CASSVLPGLAGDANEQYF
TRBD1,-,TRBV5-6,15,TRBJ1-6,TGTGCCAGCAGGTTGCGGGGACAGTATAATTCACCCCTCCACTTT,CASRLRGQYNSPLHF
-,few,TRBV7-9,14,TRBJ2-7,TGTGCCAGCAGCCGCACAGGTCGTCCGTACGAGCAGTACTTC,CASSRTGRPYEQYF
-,-,TRBV15,14,TRBJ1-2,TGTGCCACCAGCAGAACCACAGATAGATATGGCTACACCTTC,CATSRTTDRYGYTF
-,-,TRBV11-3,16,TRBJ2-5,TGTGCCAGCAGCCATAGAGGGTCAGGGAACCAAGAGACCCAGTACTTC,CASSHRGSGNQETQYF
TRBD1,-,TRBV6-2/TRBV6-3,15,TRBJ1-2,TGTGCCAGCAGTTACGCGAACACAGGGGTAGGTGGCTACACCTTC,CASSYANTGVGGYTF
-,once,TRBV7-2,14,TRBJ1-6,TGTGCCAGCAGCTTAATCCGGATTAATTCACCCCTCCACTTT,CASSLIRINSPLHF
-,-,TRBV2,16,TRBJ2-1,TGTGCCAGCAGTGAAGCGGGCCTATACCCCTACAATGAGCAGTTCTTC,CASSEAGLYPYNEQFF
-,-,TRBV7-9,15,TRBJ1-6,TGTGCCAGCAGTCCCCCTACAGCTTTCAATTCACCCCTCCACTTT,CASSPPTAFNSPLHF
TRBD2,-,TRBV28,14,TRBJ2-7,TGTGCCAGCAGTCAGGCCCGGGAGGGATTCGGGCAGTACTTC,CASSQAREGFGQYF
TRBD1,-,TRBV9,13,TRBJ1-1,TGTGCCAGCTCGACAGGGTTGAACACTGAAGCTTTCTTT,CASSTGLNTEAFF
-,-,TRBV7-3,13,TRBJ1-1,TGTGCCAGCAGCTTAACTGGCCGGACTGAAGCTTTCTTT,CASSLTGRTEAFF
-,-,TRBV27,14,TRBJ2-7,TGTGCCAGCAGTTTCGACGACTCCACCTACGAGCAGTACTTC,CASSFDDSTYEQYF
TRBD2,-,TRBV28,16,TRBJ2-7,TGTGCCAGCAGTTTTTGGACTAGCGGGAGCTCCTACGAGCAGTACTTC,CASSFWTSGSSYEQYF
-,-,TRBV7-3,15,TRBJ1-6,TGTGCCAGCAGCCCAGATTGGGGGGATAATTCACCCCTCCACTTT,CASSPDWGDNSPLHF
-,-,TRBV18,14,TRBJ2-7,TGTGCCAGCTCACGAAGGGACGGCTCCTACGAGCAGTACTTC,CASSRRDGSYEQYF
TRBD2,-,TRBV5-4,15,TRBJ2-1,TGTGCCAGCAGCCCGACTAGCGGGAGAATAAATGAGCAGTTCTTC,CASSPTSGRINEQFF